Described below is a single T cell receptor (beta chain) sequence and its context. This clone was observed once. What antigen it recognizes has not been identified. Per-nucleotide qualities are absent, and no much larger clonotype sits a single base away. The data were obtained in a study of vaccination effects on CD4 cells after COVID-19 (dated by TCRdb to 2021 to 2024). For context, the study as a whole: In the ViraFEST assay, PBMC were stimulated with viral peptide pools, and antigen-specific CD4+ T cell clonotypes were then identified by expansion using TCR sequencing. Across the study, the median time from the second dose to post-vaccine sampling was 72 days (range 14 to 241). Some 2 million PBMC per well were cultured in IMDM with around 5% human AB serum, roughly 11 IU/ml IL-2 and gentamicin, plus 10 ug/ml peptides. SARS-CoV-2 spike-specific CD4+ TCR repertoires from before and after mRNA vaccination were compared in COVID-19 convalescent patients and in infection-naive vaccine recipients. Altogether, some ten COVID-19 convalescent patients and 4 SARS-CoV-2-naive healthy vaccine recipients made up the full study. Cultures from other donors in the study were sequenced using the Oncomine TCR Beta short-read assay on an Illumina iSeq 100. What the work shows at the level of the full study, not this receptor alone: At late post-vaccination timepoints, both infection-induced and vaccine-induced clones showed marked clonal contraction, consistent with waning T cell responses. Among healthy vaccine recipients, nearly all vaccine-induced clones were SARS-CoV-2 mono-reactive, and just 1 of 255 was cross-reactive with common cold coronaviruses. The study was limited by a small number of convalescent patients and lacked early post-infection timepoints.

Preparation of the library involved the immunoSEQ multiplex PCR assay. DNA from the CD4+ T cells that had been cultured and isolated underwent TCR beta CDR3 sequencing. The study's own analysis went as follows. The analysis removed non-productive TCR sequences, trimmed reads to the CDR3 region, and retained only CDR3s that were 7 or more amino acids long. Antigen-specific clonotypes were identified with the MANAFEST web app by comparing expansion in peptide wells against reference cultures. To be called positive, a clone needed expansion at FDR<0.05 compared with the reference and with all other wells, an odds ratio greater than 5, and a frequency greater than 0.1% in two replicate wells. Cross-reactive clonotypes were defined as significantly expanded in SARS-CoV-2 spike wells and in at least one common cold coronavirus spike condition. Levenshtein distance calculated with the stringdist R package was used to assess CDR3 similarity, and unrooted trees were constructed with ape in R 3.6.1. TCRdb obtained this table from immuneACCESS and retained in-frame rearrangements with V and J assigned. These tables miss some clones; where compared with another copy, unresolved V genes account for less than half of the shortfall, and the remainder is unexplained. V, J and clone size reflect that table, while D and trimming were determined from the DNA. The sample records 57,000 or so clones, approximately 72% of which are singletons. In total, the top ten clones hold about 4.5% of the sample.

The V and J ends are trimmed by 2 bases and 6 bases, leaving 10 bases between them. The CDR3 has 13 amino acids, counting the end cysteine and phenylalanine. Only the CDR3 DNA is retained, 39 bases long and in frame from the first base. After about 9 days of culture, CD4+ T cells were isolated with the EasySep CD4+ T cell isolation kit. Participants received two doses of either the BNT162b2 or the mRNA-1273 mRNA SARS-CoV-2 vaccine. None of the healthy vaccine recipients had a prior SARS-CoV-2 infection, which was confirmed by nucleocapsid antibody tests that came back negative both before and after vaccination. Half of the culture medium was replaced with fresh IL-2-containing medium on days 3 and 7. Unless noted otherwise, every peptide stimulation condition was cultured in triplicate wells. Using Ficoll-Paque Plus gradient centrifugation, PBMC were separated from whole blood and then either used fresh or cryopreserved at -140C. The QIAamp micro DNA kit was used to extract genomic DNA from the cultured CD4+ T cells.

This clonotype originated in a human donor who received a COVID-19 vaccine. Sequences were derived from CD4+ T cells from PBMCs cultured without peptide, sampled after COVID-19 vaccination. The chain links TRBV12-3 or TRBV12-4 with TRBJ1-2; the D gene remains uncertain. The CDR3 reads CASSLRVRNGYTF. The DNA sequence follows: TGTGCCAGCAGTTTACGGGTGCGAAATGGCTACACCTTC.